This entry lists 9 T cell receptor beta chains sequenced from one sample in a study of blood T cell repertoires in COVID-19. Clones were read by immunoSEQ multiplex PCR, and TCRdb kept only the in-frame ones, dropping some. The repertoire has approximately 44,000 clones, roughly three quarters of them found once; the top ten carry roughly a third. The sample was peripheral blood. Receptors were obtained from a woman at least 80 years old with acute or convalescent COVID-19.

The chain has TRBV4-2 and TRBJ2-3; weak D call: TRBD1 (5 bases). There are 13 residues in the CDR3. V was shortened by 2 bases and J by 4 bases, with 7 bases between the two germline ends. Looked up from germline, CDR1 is LGHNA and CDR2 is YNFKEQ. The CDR3 reads CASSQQGADTQYF. The CDR3 nucleotides read TGTGCCAGCAGCCAACAAGGGGCAGATACGCAGTATTTT.

This chain uses TRBV3-1 (or the pseudogene TRBV3-2) with TRBJ2-7, with 7 bases identical to TRBD1. After removal of 1 base from V and 3 bases from J, the junction contained 3 bases not matched to a gene. The germline V gene has CDR1 LGHDT and CDR2 YNNKEL (reference sequence). This CDR3 spans 14 amino acids. DNA for the CDR3: TGTGCCAGCAGCCAAGGGGCAGGGGGCTACGAGCAGTACTTC. Its translation: CASSQGAGGYEQYF.

This clone was recorded once. The chain combines TRBV20-1 with TRBJ2-3; D remains unclear. The germline V gene encodes CDR1 DFQATT and CDR2 SNEGSKA (reference sequence). Deletions cut 4 bases from V and 2 bases from J, with 4 bases between. There are 11 residues in the CDR3. CDR3 region: CSATLTDTQYF. In nucleotides, the CDR3 is TGCAGTGCTACCCTCACAGATACGCAGTATTTT.

The chain recombines TRBV6-5 with TRBJ2-7; TRBD1 matches at 7 bases. The CDR3 extends over 14 amino acids. Germline V lookup: CDR1 MNHEY, CDR2 SVGAGI. Unmatched junction bases numbered 7, after V lost 6 bases and J lost 2 bases. The CDR3 sequence: CASRKDRSPYEQYF. CDR3 coding DNA: TGTGCCAGCAGGAAGGACAGGTCCCCCTACGAGCAGTACTTC.

This clone has only a few counts. This chain uses TRBV6-5 with TRBJ2-5, with D perhaps TRBD2 (5 bases). Germline CDR1 MNHEY, CDR2 SVGAGI. The CDR3 totals 14 residues. Trimming stripped 10 bases from V and 4 bases from J, with 19 bases between. CDR3 amino acids: CATQRGLGGETQYF. CDR3 DNA: TGTGCCACTCAACGAGGGCTTGGCGGAGAGACCCAGTACTTC.

This clone has a handful of counts. This chain connects TRBV6-1 to TRBJ1-2, with 7 bases aligning to TRBD1. Germline lookup yields CDR1 MNHNS and CDR2 SASEGT. The V gene end was trimmed by 1 base and the J gene end by 8 bases; junction bases not matched to a gene: 4. The CDR3 has 13 residues. The CDR3 sequence is CASSEVRGQGYTF. Here the CDR3 DNA reads TGTGCCAGCAGTGAAGTGAGGGGGCAAGGCTACACCTTC.

The CDR3 nucleotides read TGTGCCAGCAGTTCCGGGTACGATGAGCAGTTCTTC. Translating gives CASSSGYDEQFF. The chain is built from TRBV6-2 or TRBV6-3 and TRBJ2-1; D is unresolved. Per the germline V gene, CDR1 is MNHEY and CDR2 is SVGEGT. Trimming shortened V by 4 bases and J by 8 bases, and 9 bases separated the two germline ends. This CDR3 region has 12 residues.

The chain carries TRBV19 and TRBJ2-3; possibly TRBD1 for D (5 bases). This CDR3 contains 15 residues. In germline, CDR1 is LNHDA, CDR2 SQIVND (reference sequence). The germline V and J ends were trimmed by 3 bases and 1 base, with 11 bases remaining between them. CDR3 sequence reads: CASSMGRERTDTQYF. DNA for the CDR3: TGTGCCAGTAGTATGGGCAGGGAACGCACAGATACGCAGTATTTT. Based on the CDR3 plus reference TRBV19 and TRBJ2-3, the full variable domain is DGGITQSPKYLFRKEGQNVTLSCEQNLNHDAMYWYRQDPGQGLRLIYYSQIVNDFQKGDIAEGYSVSREKKESFPLTVTSAQKNPTAFYLCASSMGRERTDTQYFGPGTRLTVL.

V usage is TRBV3-1 (or the pseudogene TRBV3-2) and J usage is TRBJ2-7; 9 bases fit TRBD1. Germline CDR1 LGHDT, CDR2 YNNKEL (reference sequence). J gave up 2 bases and V 6 bases, and 2 bases lay outside the gene matches. The CDR3 has 13 amino acids. The CDR3 here is CASSRQGAYEQYF. DNA for the CDR3: TGTGCCAGCAGTCGACAGGGGGCCTACGAGCAGTACTTC.